Sequencing of this T cell receptor (beta chain) was carried out in a study of control samples from healthy donors and cancer patients. Sequencing used immunoSEQ multiplex PCR; TCRdb keeps in-frame clones, though not all of them. The sample yields 150,000 to 200,000 clones, around 92% seen once. Germline V gives CDR1 MNHEY, CDR2 SMNVEV (reference sequence). The CDR3 has 14 residues. V lost 1 base to trimming and J lost 9 bases, with 10 bases between them. The specimen was blood. This sequence originates from a woman under 40 in good health. This chain links TRBV27 with TRBJ1-6, with TRBD1 as a possible D gene (5 bases). The CDR3, as DNA: TGTGCCAGCAGTTTATGGGGCAGGGCTTCACCCCTCCACTTT. Its translation is CASSLWGRASPLHF.